This is a list of T cell receptor beta chains from one sample in a study of blood T cell repertoires in COVID-19. Method: immunoSEQ multiplex PCR; TCRdb's copy keeps in-frame clones and lacks some. The repertoire has 90,000 to 140,000 clones, around 74% of them found once; the top ten carry roughly a fifth. Sequencing was performed on peripheral blood. The receptors come from a woman aged 70-85 years with acute or convalescent COVID-19. The CDR3 runs from the conserved cysteine through the conserved F or W. D genes are given only for firm matches. Clone size, where shown, is once, few, many, or a class for clones that have expanded.

v_gene	j_gene	d_gene	abundance	CDR3nt	CDR3aa
TRBV5-1	TRBJ1-1	NA	NA	TGCGCCAGCAGTCAGGGAGGAATGTCCACTGAAGCTTTCTTT	CASSQGGMSTEAFF
TRBV30	TRBJ2-5	NA	few	TGTGCCGGGGGGGGTGGGACAAAAGAGACCCAGTACTTC	CAGGGGTKETQYF
TRBV7-8	TRBJ2-5	NA	NA	TGTGCCAGCAGCTTTTCACTAACGCAAGAGACCCAGTACTTC	CASSFSLTQETQYF
TRBV29-1	TRBJ1-3	NA	NA	TGCAGCGTTGAGTGGAGCTCTGGAAACACCATATATTTT	CSVEWSSGNTIYF
TRBV3-1/TRBV3-2	TRBJ2-2	NA	NA	TGTGCCAGCAGCCAAGGGCGGGGGCGCACCGGGGAGCTGTTTTTT	CASSQGRGRTGELFF
TRBV4-1	TRBJ2-7	TRBD2	NA	TGCGCCAGCAGCCAAGCCGTTGGGCGGGGGGGAACATCGGTCTACGAGCAGTACTTC	CASSQAVGRGGTSVYEQYF
TRBV19	TRBJ1-2	TRBD1	NA	TGTGCCAGTAGCCTGACAGGGTACGGGTTTGGTGGCTACACCTTC	CASSLTGYGFGGYTF
TRBV4-2	TRBJ2-2	NA	NA	TGTGCCAGCAGCCAAGAGGGCAGATTTAACACCGGGGAGCTGTTTTTT	CASSQEGRFNTGELFF
TRBV18	TRBJ2-7	NA	NA	TGTGCCAGCTCAGACCCGGGCCGGGGGAGTGGGACCTACGAGCAGTACTTC	CASSDPGRGSGTYEQYF
TRBV2	TRBJ1-2	NA	NA	TGTGCCAGCAGTGAGACAGCGATACGCTATGGCTACACCTTC	CASSETAIRYGYTF
TRBV19	TRBJ1-5	NA	NA	TGTGCCAGTAGTATAGATCAGGTGTATGGCAATCAGCCCCAGCATTTT	CASSIDQVYGNQPQHF
TRBV27	TRBJ2-7	TRBD2	NA	TGTGCCAGCAGTCCCCGGGGGGATTCCTACGAGCAGTACTTC	CASSPRGDSYEQYF
TRBV30	TRBJ2-3	TRBD2	NA	TGTGCCTCGACCGGGCAAAGCGGGGGGGGCGCAGATACGCAGTATTTT	CASTGQSGGGADTQYF
TRBV29-1	TRBJ2-2	TRBD1	NA	TGCAGCGCCAGCCGGGACAGGGGCTTCGGGGAGCTGTTTTTT	CSASRDRGFGELFF
TRBV11-2	TRBJ2-2	TRBD2	NA	TGTGCCAGCAGAGAGGGCAATCGCGGGGGGGTCAACACCGGGGAGCTGTTTTTT	CASREGNRGGVNTGELFF
TRBV5-1	TRBJ2-1	NA	NA	TGCGCCAGCAGCTTGGACCAGGGCGACTACAATGAGCAGTTCTTC	CASSLDQGDYNEQFF
TRBV6-6	TRBJ2-7	NA	once	TGTGCCAGCAGTTACTCAGACATCCACTACGAGCAGTACTTC	CASSYSDIHYEQYF
TRBV11-2	TRBJ2-3	NA	once	TGTGCCAGCAGCCTGTCCAGGGATACGCAGTATTTT	CASSLSRDTQYF
TRBV7-2	TRBJ2-3	NA	NA	TGTGCCAGCAGCTCCCCCGGGTCCACAGATACGCAGTATTTT	CASSSPGSTDTQYF
TRBV7-9	TRBJ2-7	TRBD1	NA	TGTGCCAGCAGTGGGGACAGGTACGAGCAGTACTTC	CASSGDRYEQYF
TRBV29-1	TRBJ2-3	TRBD2	few	TGCAGCACTAAAGGACTAGCGGGGGCCCCCACAGATACGCAGTATTTT	CSTKGLAGAPTDTQYF
TRBV29-1	TRBJ1-2	NA	NA	TGCAGCGTTGATTTTACTGGGACTGGCAACTTC	CSVDFTGTGNF
TRBV5-1	TRBJ1-3	NA	few	TGCGCCAGCAGCCGCTCTGGAAACACCATATATTTT	CASSRSGNTIYF
TRBV27	TRBJ2-5	TRBD2	NA	TGTGCCAGCAGTTTATCGGGAGGGACTAGCGGGGCTAGGGAGACCCAGTACTTC	CASSLSGGTSGARETQYF
TRBV6-5	TRBJ1-2	NA	NA	TGTGCCAGCAATCCCGGGACACCCGCTAACTATGGCTACACCTTC	CASNPGTPANYGYTF
TRBV4-3	TRBJ2-5	NA	NA	TGCGCCAGCAGCCAAGGTTCGGGGACTCCCCGCCAGTACTTC	CASSQGSGTPRQYF
TRBV7-2	TRBJ2-7	NA	NA	TGTGCCAGCAGCCCGGGAAACAAGGGCTACGAGCAGTACTTC	CASSPGNKGYEQYF
TRBV10-3	TRBJ2-3	TRBD2	NA	TGTGCCACCCGCGGAGCGGGGGGTACAGATACGCAGTATTTT	CATRGAGGTDTQYF
TRBV4-1	TRBJ2-5	TRBD1	NA	TGCGCCAGCAGGGGACAGGGAAAAGAGACCCAGTACTTC	CASRGQGKETQYF
TRBV28	TRBJ1-1	NA	NA	TGTGCCAGCAGTTTATCAGGGTACAACACTGAAGCTTTCTTT	CASSLSGYNTEAFF
TRBV3-1/TRBV3-2	TRBJ1-2	NA	NA	TGTGCCAGCAGCCAAGTGACACGCGCTAACTATGGCTACACCTTC	CASSQVTRANYGYTF
TRBV6-5	TRBJ2-7	NA	NA	TGTGCCAGCAGCCAAAGCAGGGTTGGTTACGAGCAGTACTTC	CASSQSRVGYEQYF
TRBV12-5	TRBJ1-5	NA	NA	TGTGCTAGTGGTTTGTGGGGGGAGGGCCAGCCCCAGCATTTT	CASGLWGEGQPQHF
TRBV4-1	TRBJ2-7	NA	once	TGCGCCAGCAGCAAGTCCGGGACGGGAGTGTACGAGCAGTACTTC	CASSKSGTGVYEQYF
TRBV7-2	TRBJ2-2	TRBD2	NA	TGTGCCAGCAGCTTACCTAGCGGGGGCAGGGACACCGGGGAGCTGTTTTTT	CASSLPSGGRDTGELFF
TRBV28	TRBJ2-2	NA	NA	TGTGCCAGCAGTTCGTCAGGGCGAGGGGAGCTGTTTTTT	CASSSSGRGELFF
TRBV9	TRBJ1-5	NA	NA	TGTGCCAGCAGCGTAGGGGGGGGTCTCAATCAGCCCCAGCATTTT	CASSVGGGLNQPQHF
TRBV2	TRBJ2-1	TRBD2	NA	TGTGCCAGCAGTAAGCGGGAGAGCTCCTACAATGAGCAGTTCTTC	CASSKRESSYNEQFF
TRBV6-5	TRBJ1-2	TRBD1	NA	TGTGGGACAGGGGACTATGGCTACACCTTC	CGTGDYGYTF
TRBV11-2	TRBJ2-7	TRBD1	NA	TGTGCCAGCAGCTCAAGGTCGGGACAGGGTAATAGGTGGAGGAACGAGCAGTACTTC	CASSSRSGQGNRWRNEQYF
TRBV7-9	TRBJ1-5	TRBD1	NA	TGTGCCAGCAGCTTAGGGACAGGGAGGATTCAGCCCCAGCATTTT	CASSLGTGRIQPQHF
TRBV6-5	TRBJ1-3	NA	few	TGTGCCAGCAGCACAGGCTCTGGAAACACCATATATTTT	CASSTGSGNTIYF
TRBV9	TRBJ2-3	TRBD2	NA	TGTGCCAGCAGCACAACGAGAGAGTCTAGCGGGTCCTCGGGTGGTTCGGTCAATACGCAGTATTTT	CASSTTRESSGSSGGSVNTQYF
TRBV5-1	TRBJ2-7	TRBD2	NA	TGCGCCAGTTTTCGCGTTTGGGTGGGCCGGGGGGGGCAGCAGTACTTC	CASFRVWVGRGGQQYF
TRBV11-3	TRBJ2-2	TRBD2	NA	TGTGCCAGCAGCTTAGAAGGATCCCGACTAGCGGGGGGAACCGGGGAGCTGTTTTTT	CASSLEGSRLAGGTGELFF
TRBV5-6	TRBJ1-2	NA	NA	TGTGCCAGCAGCTTAAAAGGGGGAGAACGCGGCTACACCTTC	CASSLKGGERGYTF
TRBV4-1	TRBJ1-4	NA	NA	TGCGCCAGCAGCCAAGATGGGACATACGAAAAACTGTTTTTT	CASSQDGTYEKLFF
TRBV11-2	TRBJ1-4	NA	NA	TGTGCCAGCAGCGCATACGGGGGTCTGGCTAATGAAAAACTGTTTTTT	CASSAYGGLANEKLFF
TRBV5-6	TRBJ1-1	TRBD1	NA	TGTGCCAGCAGCTGGGGGACAGGGGGCACTGAAGCTTTCTTT	CASSWGTGGTEAFF
TRBV27	TRBJ2-1	NA	NA	TGTGCCAGCAGTTTAAGGGGGACCTGGGGTGAGCAGTTCTTC	CASSLRGTWGEQFF
TRBV16	TRBJ2-4	NA	NA	TGTGCCAGCAGCCCCCTCGGTAACATTCAGTACTTC	CASSPLGNIQYF
TRBV6-5	TRBJ1-3	TRBD1	NA	TGTGCCAGCAGCCCCGGACAGGGGAGATACACCATATATTTT	CASSPGQGRYTIYF
TRBV20-1	TRBJ1-5	NA	NA	TGCAGTGCTAGTTCGGGGGGACAGCCCCAGCATTTT	CSASSGGQPQHF
TRBV19	TRBJ1-1	NA	few	TGTGCCAGTAGTAGAAGGCAGGGGCTCTCCACTGAAGCTTTCTTT	CASSRRQGLSTEAFF
TRBV4-1	TRBJ1-1	TRBD1	few	TGCGCCAGCAGCCAAGACGGCGGGACAGGGGTTGCCCTGAACACTGAAGCTTTCTTT	CASSQDGGTGVALNTEAFF
TRBV4-3	TRBJ2-1	TRBD2	NA	TGCGCCAGCAGCCAATCCCTTCGGGGGGGCCCGGATGAGCAGTTCTTC	CASSQSLRGGPDEQFF
TRBV2	TRBJ2-3	NA	NA	TGTGCCAGCACCCCGGACATGAGCACAGATACGCAGTATTTT	CASTPDMSTDTQYF
TRBV6-5	TRBJ1-2	TRBD1	NA	TGTGCCAGCAGTTACTCGAGGAGGGGACAGGGTCATGGCTACACCTTC	CASSYSRRGQGHGYTF
TRBV4-2	TRBJ2-5	NA	NA	TGTGCCAGCAGCCTCCTGGGGCTGAACAGGGGGCCGGGTAGCGGGGGGCAAGAGACCCAGTACTTC	CASSLLGLNRGPGSGGQETQYF